These 11 T cell receptor beta chains were all obtained from the same sample, sequenced in a study of CXCR3-negative and CXCR3-positive naive CD8 T cells. Overall study results and limits: For CXCR3-positive naive cells, TRB CDR3s were more hydrophobic than those of CXCR3-negative naive cells.

The TRB libraries of cDNA were built by UMI-labeled 5' RACE. TCRdb re-called the 5' RACE reads; every CDR3 protein appears as one record, without DNA. This table holds some 68,000 distinct CDR3 sequences. Antigen specificity for these receptors is unknown. Input material: naive CXCR3+ CD8+ T cells from blood. Subset given: CD45RO-CCR7+CD27+CD95- naive CD8+ T cells expressing CXCR3 (TNR3+). The receptor set was obtained from a human donor in good health. Some clones in this sample may be carry-over from other donors' samples.

The rearrangement uses TRBV6-5 and TRBJ2-6. The CDR3 sequence is 15 residues long. Germline V lookup: CDR1 MNHEY, CDR2 SVGAGI. This CDR3 is CASSQSDSGANVLTF.

The V and J genes are TRBV7-3 and TRBJ2-1; TCRdb's D call of TRBD1 is untestable without DNA. The CDR3 covers 14 residues. Germline V gives CDR1 SGHTA, CDR2 FQGTGA. The CDR3 protein is CASSLTGQGPVEFF.

This rearrangement joins TRBV29-1 to TRBJ2-7; there is no DNA to check the TCRdb D call of TRBD1. CDR1 and CDR2 from the germline V gene are SQVTM and ANQGSEA. CDR3 length: 15 residues. Here the CDR3 reads CSVGRWDRSSYEQYF.

The CDR3: CSASLGVGDNEQFF. V and J are TRBV20-1 and TRBJ2-1; TCRdb returns TRBD1, unconfirmable since there is no DNA. Germline CDR1 and CDR2: DFQATT and SNEGSKA (reference sequence). The CDR3 runs 14 residues.

This chain connects TRBV28 to TRBJ1-4; with no DNA, the TCRdb D assignment of TRBD1 cannot be verified. CDR3 size: 13 residues. From germline, CDR1 is MDHEN and CDR2 SYDVKM. The CDR3 here is CASTPRVGEKLFF.

The V call is TRBV5-1, the J call TRBJ1-2; TCRdb lists TRBD1, though no DNA is available to test this call. Per the germline V gene, CDR1 is SGHRS and CDR2 is YFSETQ. The CDR3 loop spans 18 amino acids. The CDR3 loop is CASSLASTGDASSYGYTF.

The chain uses TRBV10-3 and TRBJ1-2; the TCRdb D gene call, TRBD1, has no DNA to confirm it. Germline V CDR1 and CDR2: ENHRY, SYGVKD. The CDR3 covers 14 residues. CDR3 in amino acids: CAISDGQGIYGYTF.

This chain connects TRBV29-1 to TRBJ2-7; lacking DNA, the TRBD2 call made by TCRdb goes unchecked. There are 14 residues in the CDR3. From germline, CDR1 is SQVTM and CDR2 ANQGSEA. The CDR3 is CSVEFRSPTYEQYF.

The genes are TRBV28 and TRBJ2-4; TCRdb picks TRBD1, but there is no DNA to check that call. Per the germline V gene, CDR1 is MDHEN and CDR2 is SYDVKM. The CDR3 sequence is 11 residues long. The chain's CDR3 is CASSLQGSMYF.

V and J are TRBV20-1 and TRBJ2-1; TCRdb indicates TRBD2, and absent DNA this call remains unverified. Germline CDR1 and CDR2: DFQATT and SNEGSKA (reference sequence). This CDR3 has 15 amino acids. The CDR3 sequence: CSAGTSASSYNEQFF.

This chain links TRBV20-1 with TRBJ2-7; TCRdb returns TRBD2, unconfirmable since there is no DNA. Germline loops: CDR1 DFQATT, CDR2 SNEGSKA (reference sequence). The CDR3 totals 15 residues. Here the CDR3 reads CSASGLAGLSYEQYF.